This TCR beta chain was recorded in a study of OX40 agonist ivuxolimab in advanced cancers. Across the study: Ivuxolimab, which is an agonistic anti-OX40 (CD134) antibody, was administered to the patients.

TCRdb's table, derived via immunoSEQ multiplex PCR, lists solely in-frame clones and lacks some. The top ten hold approximately 1% of the sample, which has 55,000 to 65,000 clones, around 84% seen once. The specimen comprised CD4+ or CD8+ T cells sorted from blood, sampled in a trial of the OX40 agonist ivuxolimab. The TCR originated in an adult with an advanced solid tumor such as melanoma, head and neck, liver or kidney cancer.

For the CDR3, the DNA is TGCGCCAGCAGCTCCGCCGGGGGAGAGACCCAGTACTTC. Translated: CASSSAGGETQYF. The chain recombines TRBV5-1 with TRBJ2-5; D perhaps matches TRBD2 (6 bases). Per germline, CDR1 SGHRS and CDR2 YFSETQ. CDR3 length: 13 amino acids. V was cut by 3 bases and J by 4 bases, with 10 bases left in between.